This T cell receptor beta chain originates from a study of blood T cell repertoires in COVID-19. Looking at the study overall: Both acute and convalescent COVID-19 samples were obtained from the United States, Italy and Spain. In each case, the material was cDNA or gDNA derived from T cells, B-cell-depleted T cells, or PBMCs.

Authors' analysis steps: Quantification of nucleated cells was approximated via reference gene primer amplification. This table comes from immunoSEQ multiplex PCR, and its TCRdb copy is limited to in-frame clones, with some not included. Clone size and V and J calls were adopted from that table, with D and trimming inferred from the DNA. The sample has under 150,000 clones, roughly 88% seen once. This CDR3 has 15 residues. Germline CDR1 SGHTA, CDR2 FQGNSA. The junction had 7 bases not matched to a gene; V was cut back by 8 bases and J by 6 bases. The origin of this receptor is a woman in her 70s who had recovered from COVID-19. The V and J genes are TRBV7-2 and TRBJ1-6; 10 bases map to TRBD1. The sequenced material came from peripheral blood. In DNA, the CDR3 is TGTGCCAGCGGCCCCGACAGGGGGCCTAATTCACCCCTCCACTTT. The encoded protein is CASGPDRGPNSPLHF.